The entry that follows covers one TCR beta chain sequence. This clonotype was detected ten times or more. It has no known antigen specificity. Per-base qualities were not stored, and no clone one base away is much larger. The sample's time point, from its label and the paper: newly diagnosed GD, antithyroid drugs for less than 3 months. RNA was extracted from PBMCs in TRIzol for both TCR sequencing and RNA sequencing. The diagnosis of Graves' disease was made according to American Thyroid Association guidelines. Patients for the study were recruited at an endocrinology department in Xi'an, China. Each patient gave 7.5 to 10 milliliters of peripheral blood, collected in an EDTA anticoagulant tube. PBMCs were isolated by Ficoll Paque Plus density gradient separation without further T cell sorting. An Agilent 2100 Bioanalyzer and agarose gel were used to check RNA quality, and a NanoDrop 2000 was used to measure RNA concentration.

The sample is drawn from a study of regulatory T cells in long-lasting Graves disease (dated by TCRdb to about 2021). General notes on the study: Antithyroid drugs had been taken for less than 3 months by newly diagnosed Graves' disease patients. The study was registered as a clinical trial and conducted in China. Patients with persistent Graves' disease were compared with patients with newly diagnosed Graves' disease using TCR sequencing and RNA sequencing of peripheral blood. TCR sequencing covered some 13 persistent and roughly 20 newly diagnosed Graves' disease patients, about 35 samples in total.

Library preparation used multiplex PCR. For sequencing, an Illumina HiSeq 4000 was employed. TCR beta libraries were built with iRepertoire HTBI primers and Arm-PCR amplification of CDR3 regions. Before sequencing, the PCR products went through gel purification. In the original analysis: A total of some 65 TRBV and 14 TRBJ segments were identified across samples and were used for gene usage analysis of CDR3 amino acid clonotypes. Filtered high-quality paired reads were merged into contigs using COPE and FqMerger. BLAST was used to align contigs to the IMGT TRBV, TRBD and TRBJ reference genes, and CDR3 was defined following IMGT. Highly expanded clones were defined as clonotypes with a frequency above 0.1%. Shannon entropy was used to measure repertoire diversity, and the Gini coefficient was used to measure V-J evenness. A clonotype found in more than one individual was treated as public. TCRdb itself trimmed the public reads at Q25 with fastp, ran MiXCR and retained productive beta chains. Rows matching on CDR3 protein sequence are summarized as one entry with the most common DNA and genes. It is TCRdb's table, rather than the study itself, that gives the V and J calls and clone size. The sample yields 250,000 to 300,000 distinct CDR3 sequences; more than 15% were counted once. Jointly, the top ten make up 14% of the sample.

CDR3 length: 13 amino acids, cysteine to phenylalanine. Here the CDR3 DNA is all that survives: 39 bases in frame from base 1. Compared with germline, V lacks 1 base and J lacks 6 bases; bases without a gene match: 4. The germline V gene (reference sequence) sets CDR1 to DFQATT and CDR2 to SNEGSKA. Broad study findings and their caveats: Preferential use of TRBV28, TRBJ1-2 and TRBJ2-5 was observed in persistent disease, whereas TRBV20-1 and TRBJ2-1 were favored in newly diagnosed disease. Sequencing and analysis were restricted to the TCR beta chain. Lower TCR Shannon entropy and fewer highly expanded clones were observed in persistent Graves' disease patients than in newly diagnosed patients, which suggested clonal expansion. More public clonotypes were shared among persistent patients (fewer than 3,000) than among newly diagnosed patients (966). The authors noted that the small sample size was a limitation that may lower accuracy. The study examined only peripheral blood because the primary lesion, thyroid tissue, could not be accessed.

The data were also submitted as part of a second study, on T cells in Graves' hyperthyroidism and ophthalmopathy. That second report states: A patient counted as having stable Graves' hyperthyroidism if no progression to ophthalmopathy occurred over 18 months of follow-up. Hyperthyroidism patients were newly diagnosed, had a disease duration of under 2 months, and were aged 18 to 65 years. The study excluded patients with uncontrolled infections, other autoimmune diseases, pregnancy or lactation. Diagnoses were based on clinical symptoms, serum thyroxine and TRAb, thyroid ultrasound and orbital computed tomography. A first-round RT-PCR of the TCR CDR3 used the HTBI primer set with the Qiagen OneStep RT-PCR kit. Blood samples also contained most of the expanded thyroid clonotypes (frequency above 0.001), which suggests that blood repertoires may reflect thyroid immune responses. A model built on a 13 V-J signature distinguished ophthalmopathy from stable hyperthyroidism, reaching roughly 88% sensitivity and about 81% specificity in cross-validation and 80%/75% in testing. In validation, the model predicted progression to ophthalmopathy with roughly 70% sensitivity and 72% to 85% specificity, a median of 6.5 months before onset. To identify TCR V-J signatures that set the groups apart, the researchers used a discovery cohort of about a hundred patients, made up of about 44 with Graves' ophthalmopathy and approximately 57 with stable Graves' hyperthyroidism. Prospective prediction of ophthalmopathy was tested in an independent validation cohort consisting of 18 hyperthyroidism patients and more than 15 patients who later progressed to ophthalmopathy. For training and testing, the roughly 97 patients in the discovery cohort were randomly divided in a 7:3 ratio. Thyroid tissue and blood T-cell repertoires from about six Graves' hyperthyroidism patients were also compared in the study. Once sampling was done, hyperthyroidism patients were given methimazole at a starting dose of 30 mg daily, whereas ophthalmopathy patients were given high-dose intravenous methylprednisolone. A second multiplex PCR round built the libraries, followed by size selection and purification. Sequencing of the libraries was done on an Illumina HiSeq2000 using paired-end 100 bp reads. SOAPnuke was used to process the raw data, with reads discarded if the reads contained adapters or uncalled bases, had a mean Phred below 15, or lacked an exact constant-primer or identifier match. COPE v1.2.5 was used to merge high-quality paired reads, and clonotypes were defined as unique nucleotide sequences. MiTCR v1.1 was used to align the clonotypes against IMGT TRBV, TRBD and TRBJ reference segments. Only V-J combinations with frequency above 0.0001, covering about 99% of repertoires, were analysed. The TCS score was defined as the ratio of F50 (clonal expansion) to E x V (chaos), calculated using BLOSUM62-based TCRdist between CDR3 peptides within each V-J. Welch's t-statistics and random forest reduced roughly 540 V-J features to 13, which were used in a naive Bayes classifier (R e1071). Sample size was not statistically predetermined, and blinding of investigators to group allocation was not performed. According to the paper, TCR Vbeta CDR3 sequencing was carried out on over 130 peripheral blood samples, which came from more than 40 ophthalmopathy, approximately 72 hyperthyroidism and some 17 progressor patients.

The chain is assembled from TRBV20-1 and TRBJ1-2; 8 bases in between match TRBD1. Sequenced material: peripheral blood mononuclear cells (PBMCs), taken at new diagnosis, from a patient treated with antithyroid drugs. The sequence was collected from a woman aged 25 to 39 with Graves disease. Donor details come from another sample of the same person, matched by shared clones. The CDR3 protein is CSARGTGSNGYTF. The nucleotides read TGCAGTGCTAGAGGGACAGGGTCTAATGGCTACACCTTC.